This TCR beta chain is from a study of cytomegalovirus exposure and HLA in healthy donors. Primers included in the PCR were 60 Vbeta and 13 Jbeta primers. Clones were read by immunoSEQ multiplex PCR, and TCRdb kept only the in-frame ones, dropping some. In the table there are approximately 170,000 clones, roughly 80% of which are singletons. V was cut by 3 bases and J by 3 bases, with 13 bases left in between. The CDR3 runs 15 residues. Germline CDR1 SGHTA, CDR2 FQGTGA. The gene calls are TRBV7-3 and TRBJ2-3; a weak D match, TRBD2 (5 bases). This receptor was obtained from a man aged 45-60 years in good health and CMV-seropositive. The source material was PBMCs. The CDR3 here is CASSFASGGTDTQYF. As DNA, the CDR3 is TGTGCCAGCAGCTTTGCCTCCGGCGGGACAGATACGCAGTATTTT.